This T cell receptor beta chain was profiled in a study of CD8 T cells in ankylosing spondylitis. Findings and caveats of the study: Prior literature has documented some motif variants in synovial fluid and blood from reactive arthritis. Characteristic, it appeared, of ankylosing spondylitis blood was a TCR beta motif of fewer than 10 highly homologous variants.

The CDR3 is made up of 15 amino acids. After removal of 6 bases from V and 4 bases from J, the junction contained 6 bases not matched to a gene. CDR1 is MNHEY and CDR2 is SVGEGT in the germline V gene. Quantitative 5'-RACE with molecular barcodes generated TCR beta libraries. One entry per CDR3 protein results from TCRdb running MiXCR on the 5' RACE reads. Of 240,000 or so distinct CDR3 sequences in the sample, about 10% were seen once. This clonotype is judged medium-sized. What it binds is unknown. The receptor's source is a male donor with ankylosing spondylitis or in good health (not recorded which). Specimen: blood, either unsorted or a sorted T cell fraction (not recorded which). This rearrangement joins TRBV6-2 or TRBV6-3 to TRBJ2-3; 11 bases are a match to TRBD2. For the CDR3, the DNA is TGTGCCAGCAGCCGCCCGACTAGCGGGGCAGATACGCAGTATTTT. This sequence encodes CASSRPTSGADTQYF.